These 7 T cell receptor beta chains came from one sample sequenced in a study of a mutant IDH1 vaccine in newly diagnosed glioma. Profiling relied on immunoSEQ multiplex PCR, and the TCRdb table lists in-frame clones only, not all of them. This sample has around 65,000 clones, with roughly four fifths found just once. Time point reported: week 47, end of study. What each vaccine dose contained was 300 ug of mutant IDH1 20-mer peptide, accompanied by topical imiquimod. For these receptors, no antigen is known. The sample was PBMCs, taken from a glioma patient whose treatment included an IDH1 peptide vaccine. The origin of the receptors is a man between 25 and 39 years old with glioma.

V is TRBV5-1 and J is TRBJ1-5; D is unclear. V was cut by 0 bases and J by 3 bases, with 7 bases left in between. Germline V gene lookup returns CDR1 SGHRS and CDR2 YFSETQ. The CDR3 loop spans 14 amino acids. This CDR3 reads CASSLGQHNQPQHF. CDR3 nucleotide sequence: TGCGCCAGCAGCTTGGGGCAGCACAATCAGCCCCAGCATTTT.

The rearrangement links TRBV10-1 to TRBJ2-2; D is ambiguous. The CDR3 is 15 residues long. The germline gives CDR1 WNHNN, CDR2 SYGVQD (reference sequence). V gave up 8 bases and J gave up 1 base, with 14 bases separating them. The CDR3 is CASHSGPGNTGELFF. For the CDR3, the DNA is TGCGCCAGCCATAGTGGACCCGGGAACACCGGGGAGCTGTTTTTT.

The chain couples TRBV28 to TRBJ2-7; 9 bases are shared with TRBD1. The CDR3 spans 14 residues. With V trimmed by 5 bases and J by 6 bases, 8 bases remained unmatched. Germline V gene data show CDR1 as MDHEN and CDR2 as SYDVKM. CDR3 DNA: TGTGCCAGCAGTACGGGACAGGGAACGGGCGAGCAGTACTTC. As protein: CASSTGQGTGEQYF. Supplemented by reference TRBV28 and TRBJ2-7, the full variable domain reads DVKVTQSSRYLVKRTGEKVFLECVQDMDHENMFWYRQDPGLGLRLIYFSYDVKMKEKGDIPEGYSVSREKKERFSLILESASTNQTSMYLCASSTGQGTGEQYFGPGTRLTVT.

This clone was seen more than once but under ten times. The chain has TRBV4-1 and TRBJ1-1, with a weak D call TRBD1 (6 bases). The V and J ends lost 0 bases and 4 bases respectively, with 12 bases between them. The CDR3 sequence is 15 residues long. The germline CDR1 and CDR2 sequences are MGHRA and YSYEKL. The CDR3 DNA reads TGCGCCAGCAGCCAAGATCGGGGGCGGAGCACTGAAGCTTTCTTT. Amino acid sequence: CASSQDRGRSTEAFF.

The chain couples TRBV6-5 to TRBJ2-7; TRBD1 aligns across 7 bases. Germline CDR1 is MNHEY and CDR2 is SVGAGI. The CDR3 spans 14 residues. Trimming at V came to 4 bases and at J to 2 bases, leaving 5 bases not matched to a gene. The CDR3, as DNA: TGTGCCAGCAGTTCGGGACAGAGCACCTACGAGCAGTACTTC. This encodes CASSSGQSTYEQYF.

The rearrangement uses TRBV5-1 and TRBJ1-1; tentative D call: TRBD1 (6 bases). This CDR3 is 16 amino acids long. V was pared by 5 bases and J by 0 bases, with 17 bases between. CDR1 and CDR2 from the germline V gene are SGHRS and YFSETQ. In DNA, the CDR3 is TGCGCCAGCAGTTTGAGCGGGGGCGTAATGAACACTGAAGCTTTCTTT. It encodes CASSLSGGVMNTEAFF.

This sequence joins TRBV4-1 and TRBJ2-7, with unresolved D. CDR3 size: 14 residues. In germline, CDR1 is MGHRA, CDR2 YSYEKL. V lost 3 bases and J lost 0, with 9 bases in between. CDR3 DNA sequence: TGCGCCAGCAGCCATCCAGTGAGCTCCTACGAGCAGTACTTC. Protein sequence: CASSHPVSSYEQYF.